The rows below give T cell receptor beta chains drawn from one sample of a study. Only in-frame clones appear in the TCRdb table, and some are missing; sequencing was by immunoSEQ multiplex PCR. The table has around 50,000 clones, 80% to 95% seen once. The sample was PBMCs. These receptors originate from a man aged 35-49 years with rheumatoid arthritis. CDR3s include the opening cysteine and the closing phenylalanine or tryptophan. The D gene is left open where the match is weak. The size of a clone is reported for some rows only, either as once, few or many, or as a class for expanded clones.

J gene: TRBJ1-2
clone size: .
V gene: TRBV6-1
D gene: .
CDR3 DNA: TGTGCCAGCAGTGAAGGAGCAAATGTGGGGGGCTACACCTTC
CDR3 protein: CASSEGANVGGYTF

J gene: TRBJ2-7
clone size: .
V gene: TRBV4-3
D gene: TRBD2
CDR3 DNA: TGCGCCAGCAGCCAAGAAGCCGGGACTACCTACTACGAGCAGTACTTC
CDR3 protein: CASSQEAGTTYYEQYF

J gene: TRBJ2-1
clone size: .
V gene: TRBV11-1
D gene: TRBD1
CDR3 DNA: TGTGCCAGCAGCTTACGGGACAGGCTCTACAATGAGCAGTTCTTC
CDR3 protein: CASSLRDRLYNEQFF

J gene: TRBJ1-6
clone size: .
V gene: TRBV30
D gene: .
CDR3 DNA: TGTGCCTGGAAGGAGGCGACCCTTTCACCCCTCCACTTT
CDR3 protein: CAWKEATLSPLHF

J gene: TRBJ1-1
clone size: .
V gene: TRBV6-5
D gene: .
CDR3 DNA: TGTGCCAGCAGCCTTCAGGGCCCCAGGGGCACTGAAGCTTTCTTT
CDR3 protein: CASSLQGPRGTEAFF

J gene: TRBJ1-2
clone size: .
V gene: TRBV19
D gene: .
CDR3 DNA: TGTGCCAGTAGTCCCATCGACGGGAACTATGGCTACACCTTC
CDR3 protein: CASSPIDGNYGYTF

J gene: TRBJ2-3
clone size: .
V gene: TRBV11-3
D gene: TRBD2
CDR3 DNA: TGTGCCAGCAGCCACACTAGCGGGGGTACCGATACGCAGTATTTT
CDR3 protein: CASSHTSGGTDTQYF

J gene: TRBJ2-6
clone size: once
V gene: TRBV12-5
D gene: .
CDR3 DNA: TGTGCTAGTGGTTTCGAGGGGCCAGGTGGGGCCAACGTCCTGACTTTC
CDR3 protein: CASGFEGPGGANVLTF

J gene: TRBJ1-5
clone size: .
V gene: TRBV18
D gene: .
CDR3 DNA: TGTGCCAGCTCACTGGGACGGAGCAATCAGCCCCAGCATTTT
CDR3 protein: CASSLGRSNQPQHF

J gene: TRBJ2-7
clone size: .
V gene: TRBV19
D gene: TRBD1
CDR3 DNA: TGTGCCAGTAGGCGGGACAGGGAGTCGGATGAGCAGTACTTC
CDR3 protein: CASRRDRESDEQYF

J gene: TRBJ2-7
clone size: .
V gene: TRBV6-5
D gene: .
CDR3 DNA: TGTGCCAGCAGCTTAACGGGACACGGCTACGAGCAGTACTTC
CDR3 protein: CASSLTGHGYEQYF

J gene: TRBJ1-5
clone size: .
V gene: TRBV7-2
D gene: .
CDR3 DNA: TGTGCCAGCAAAGAGACAGCGTCCGATCAGCCCCAGCATTTT
CDR3 protein: CASKETASDQPQHF

J gene: TRBJ2-1
clone size: .
V gene: TRBV19
D gene: .
CDR3 DNA: TGTGCCAGTAGCTGGAGCAGGGGGACTATAGATGAGCAGTTCTTC
CDR3 protein: CASSWSRGTIDEQFF

J gene: TRBJ1-4
clone size: .
V gene: TRBV13
D gene: .
CDR3 DNA: TGTGCCAGCAGCCCCCCAGGGCGATTTGAAAAACTGTTTTTT
CDR3 protein: CASSPPGRFEKLFF

J gene: TRBJ2-2
clone size: .
V gene: TRBV7-3
D gene: TRBD2
CDR3 DNA: TGTGCCAGCAGCTTAAAGGGACTAGGTAACACCGGGGAGCTGTTTTTT
CDR3 protein: CASSLKGLGNTGELFF

J gene: TRBJ1-5
clone size: few
V gene: TRBV19
D gene: .
CDR3 DNA: TGTGCCAGTACCGCACGGGGGGGCAATCAGCCCCAGCATTTT
CDR3 protein: CASTARGGNQPQHF

J gene: TRBJ2-2
clone size: .
V gene: TRBV5-1
D gene: .
CDR3 DNA: TGCGCCAGCAGCCTGACAGCTAACACCGGGGAGCTGTTTTTT
CDR3 protein: CASSLTANTGELFF

J gene: TRBJ2-2
clone size: .
V gene: TRBV6-5
D gene: TRBD2
CDR3 DNA: TGTGCCAGCTTAAGCGGGGGAACTACCACCGGGGAGCTGTTTTTT
CDR3 protein: CASLSGGTTTGELFF